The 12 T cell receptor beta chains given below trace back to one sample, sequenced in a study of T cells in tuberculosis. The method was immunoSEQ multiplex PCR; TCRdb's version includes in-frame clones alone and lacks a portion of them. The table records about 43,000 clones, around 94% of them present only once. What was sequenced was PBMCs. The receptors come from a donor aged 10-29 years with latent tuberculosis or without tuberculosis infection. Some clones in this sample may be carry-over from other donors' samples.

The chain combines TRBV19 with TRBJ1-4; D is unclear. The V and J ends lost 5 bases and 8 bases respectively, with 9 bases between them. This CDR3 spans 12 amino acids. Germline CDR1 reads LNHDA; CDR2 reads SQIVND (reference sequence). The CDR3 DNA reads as TGTGCCAGTAGTCTAATCGGGGAAAAACTGTTTTTT. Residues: CASSLIGEKLFF.

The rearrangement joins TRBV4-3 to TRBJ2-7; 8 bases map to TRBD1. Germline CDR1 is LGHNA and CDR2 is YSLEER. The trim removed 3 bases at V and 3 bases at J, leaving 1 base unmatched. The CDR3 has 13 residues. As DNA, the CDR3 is TGCGCCAGCAGCCACGGACAGGGCTACGAGCAGTACTTC. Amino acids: CASSHGQGYEQYF.

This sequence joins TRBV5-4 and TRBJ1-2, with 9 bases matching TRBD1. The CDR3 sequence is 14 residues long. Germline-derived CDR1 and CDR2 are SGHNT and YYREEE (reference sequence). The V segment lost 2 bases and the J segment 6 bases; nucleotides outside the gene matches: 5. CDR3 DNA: TGTGCCAGCAGCTTTCGACAGGGGGGAGATGGCTACACCTTC. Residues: CASSFRQGGDGYTF.

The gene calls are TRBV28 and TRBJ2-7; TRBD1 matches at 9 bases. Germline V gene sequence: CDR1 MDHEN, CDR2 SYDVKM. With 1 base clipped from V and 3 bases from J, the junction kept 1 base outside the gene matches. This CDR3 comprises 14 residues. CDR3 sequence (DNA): TGTGCCAGCAGTTTATCGGGACAGGGCTACGAGCAGTACTTC. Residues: CASSLSGQGYEQYF.

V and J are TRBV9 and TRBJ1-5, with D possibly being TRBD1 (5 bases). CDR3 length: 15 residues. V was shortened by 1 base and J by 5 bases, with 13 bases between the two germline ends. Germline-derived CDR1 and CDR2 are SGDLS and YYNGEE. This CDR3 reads CASSVSGYEDQPQHF. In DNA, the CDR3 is TGTGCCAGCAGCGTATCAGGGTATGAGGATCAGCCCCAGCATTTT.

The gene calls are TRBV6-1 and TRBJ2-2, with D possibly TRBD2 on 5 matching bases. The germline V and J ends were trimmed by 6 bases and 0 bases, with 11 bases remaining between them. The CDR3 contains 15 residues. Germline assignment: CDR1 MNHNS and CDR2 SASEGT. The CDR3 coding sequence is TGTGCCAGCAGGAAGGACTTTGCGAACACCGGGGAGCTGTTTTTT. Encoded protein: CASRKDFANTGELFF.

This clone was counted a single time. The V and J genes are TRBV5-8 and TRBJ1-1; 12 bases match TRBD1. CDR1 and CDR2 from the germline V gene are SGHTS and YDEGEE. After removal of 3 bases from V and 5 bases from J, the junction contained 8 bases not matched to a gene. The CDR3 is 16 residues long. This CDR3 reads CASSWGQGAVLTEAFF. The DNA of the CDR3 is TGTGCCAGCAGCTGGGGACAGGGGGCGGTTTTGACTGAAGCTTTCTTT.

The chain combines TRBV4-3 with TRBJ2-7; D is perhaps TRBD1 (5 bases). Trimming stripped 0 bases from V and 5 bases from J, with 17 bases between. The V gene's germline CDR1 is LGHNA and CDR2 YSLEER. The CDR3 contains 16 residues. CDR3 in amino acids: CASSQDRGSDSNEQYF. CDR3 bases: TGCGCCAGCAGCCAAGATAGGGGATCCGATTCGAACGAGCAGTACTTC.

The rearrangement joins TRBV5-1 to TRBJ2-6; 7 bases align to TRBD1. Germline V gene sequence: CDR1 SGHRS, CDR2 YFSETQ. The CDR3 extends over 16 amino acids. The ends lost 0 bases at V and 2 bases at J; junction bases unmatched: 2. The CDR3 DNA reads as TGCGCCAGCAGCTTGGCTCAGGGGGCTGGGGCCAACGTCCTGACTTTC. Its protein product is CASSLAQGAGANVLTF. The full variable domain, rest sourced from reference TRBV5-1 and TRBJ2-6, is KAGVTQTPRYLIKTRGQQVTLSCSPISGHRSVSWYQQTPGQGLQFLFEYFSETQRNKGNFPGRFSGRQFSNSRSEMNVSTLELGDSALYLCASSLAQGAGANVLTFGAGSRLTVL.

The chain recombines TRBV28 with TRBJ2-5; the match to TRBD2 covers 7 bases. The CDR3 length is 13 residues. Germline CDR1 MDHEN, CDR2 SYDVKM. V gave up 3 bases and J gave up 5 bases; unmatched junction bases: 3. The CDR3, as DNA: TGTGCCAGCAGTTTGGGAGGGTTGGAGACCCAGTACTTC. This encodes CASSLGGLETQYF.

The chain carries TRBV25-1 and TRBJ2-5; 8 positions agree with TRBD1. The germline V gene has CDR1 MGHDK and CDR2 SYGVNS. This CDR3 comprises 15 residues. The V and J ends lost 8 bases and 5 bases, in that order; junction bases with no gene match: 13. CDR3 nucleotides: TGTGCCAGCGGCGAAACAGGGGGAACGTGGGAGACCCAGTACTTC. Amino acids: CASGETGGTWETQYF.

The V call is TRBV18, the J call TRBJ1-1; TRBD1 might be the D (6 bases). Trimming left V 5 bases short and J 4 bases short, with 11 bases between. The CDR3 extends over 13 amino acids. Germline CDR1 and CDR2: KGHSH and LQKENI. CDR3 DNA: TGTGCCAGCTCAAGGGGCAGGGGCACTGAAGCTTTCTTT. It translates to CASSRGRGTEAFF.